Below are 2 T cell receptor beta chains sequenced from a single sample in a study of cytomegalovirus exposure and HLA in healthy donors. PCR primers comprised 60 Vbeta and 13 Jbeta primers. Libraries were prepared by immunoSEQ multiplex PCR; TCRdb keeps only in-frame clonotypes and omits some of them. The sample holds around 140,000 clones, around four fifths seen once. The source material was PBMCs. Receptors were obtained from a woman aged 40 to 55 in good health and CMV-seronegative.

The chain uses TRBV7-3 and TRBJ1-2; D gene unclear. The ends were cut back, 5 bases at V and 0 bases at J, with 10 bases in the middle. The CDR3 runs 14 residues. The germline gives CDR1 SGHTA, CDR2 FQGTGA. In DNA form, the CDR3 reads TGTGCCAGCAGCCCCGACGGGACTAACTATGGCTACACCTTC. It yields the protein CASSPDGTNYGYTF. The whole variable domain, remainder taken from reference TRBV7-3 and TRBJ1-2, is GAGVSQTPSNKVTEKGKYVELRCDPISGHTALYWYRQSLGQGPEFLIYFQGTGAADDSGLPNDRFFAVRPEGSVSTLKIQRTERGDSAVYLCASSPDGTNYGYTFGSGTRLTVV.

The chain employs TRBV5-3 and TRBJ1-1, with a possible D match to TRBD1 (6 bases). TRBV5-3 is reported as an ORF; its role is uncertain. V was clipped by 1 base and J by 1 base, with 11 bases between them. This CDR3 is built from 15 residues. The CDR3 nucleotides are TGTGCCAGAAGCTTGAGGGGGTCCGCGAACACTGAAGCTTTCTTT. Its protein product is CARSLRGSANTEAFF.